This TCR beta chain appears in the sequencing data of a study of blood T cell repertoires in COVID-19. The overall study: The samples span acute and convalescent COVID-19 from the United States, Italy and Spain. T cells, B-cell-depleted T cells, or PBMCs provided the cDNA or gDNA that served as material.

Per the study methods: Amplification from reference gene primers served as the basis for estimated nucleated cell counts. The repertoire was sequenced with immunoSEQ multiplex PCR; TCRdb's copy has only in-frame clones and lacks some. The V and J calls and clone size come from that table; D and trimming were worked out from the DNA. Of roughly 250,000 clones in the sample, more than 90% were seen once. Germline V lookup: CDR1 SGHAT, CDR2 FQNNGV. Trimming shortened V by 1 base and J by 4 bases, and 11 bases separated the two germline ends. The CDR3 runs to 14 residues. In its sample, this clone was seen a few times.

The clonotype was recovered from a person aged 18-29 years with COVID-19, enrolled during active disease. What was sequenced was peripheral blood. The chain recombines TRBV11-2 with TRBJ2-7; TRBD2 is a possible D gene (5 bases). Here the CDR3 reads CASSLGGLGYEQYF. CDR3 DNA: TGTGCCAGCAGCTTAGGAGGGCTTGGGTACGAGCAGTACTTC.